The 5 T cell receptor beta chains reported below all come from one sample, sequenced in a study of Graves' ophthalmopathy and Graves' hyperthyroidism. RNA served as the template for amplifying TCR beta CDR3 regions. Amplification began with first-round RT-PCR using HTBI primers, then second-round multiplex PCR was performed. TCRdb reprocessed the multiplex PCR reads via MiXCR and lists one record per CDR3 protein. Counted here are nearly 400,000 distinct CDR3 sequences, around 20% occurring once; the ten biggest clones make up 1.6%. Sequencing input: peripheral blood. Source of these receptors: a woman younger than 30 with Graves' ophthalmopathy.

This clonotype appeared many times. A much larger clone lies a single base off, so this may be a read error. The gene calls are TRBV5-1 and TRBJ1-1; tentative D call: TRBD1 (5 bases). Per germline, CDR1 SGHRS and CDR2 YFSETQ. V shed 1 base and J shed 1 base, with 14 bases lying between them. The CDR3 contains 16 residues. The CDR3 region has the DNA TGCGCCAGCAGCTTGACCCGGGGGGTCGCGAACACTGAAGCTTTCTTT. This codes for CASSLTRGVANTEAFF.

This clonotype was observed at least ten times. V is TRBV2 and J is TRBJ2-2; D unresolved. Germline CDR1 SNHLY, CDR2 FYNNEI. Trimming shortened V by 1 base and J by 2 bases, and 8 bases separated the two germline ends. CDR3 length equals 15 residues. CDR3 amino acids: CASSEGTLNTGELFF. CDR3 coding DNA: TGTGCCAGCAGTGAAGGGACCCTTAACACCGGGGAGCTGTTTTTT.

This clonotype has ten or more counts. The chain uses TRBV7-2 and TRBJ1-6; D call uncertain. CDR1 SGHTA and CDR2 FQGNSA come from the germline V gene. V gave up 1 base and J gave up 4 bases, with 2 bases separating them. The CDR3 has 13 residues. CDR3 nucleotide sequence: TGTGCCAGCAGCTTAGTGTATAATTCACCCCTCCACTTT. Its translation: CASSLVYNSPLHF.

V is TRBV11-2 and J is TRBJ1-4; the D gene is possibly TRBD1 (5 bases). This CDR3 is 18 amino acids long. V was clipped by 0 bases and J by 4 bases, with 18 bases between them. Germline values: CDR1 SGHAT, CDR2 FQNNGV. In DNA, the CDR3 is TGTGCCAGCAGCTTAGAGGGCTTAATAAGGGGATATAATGAAAAACTGTTTTTT. Translating it yields CASSLEGLIRGYNEKLFF.

Many counts were recorded for this clonotype. This sequence joins TRBV10-3 and TRBJ2-2, with 8 bases aligning to TRBD1. V lost 2 bases to trimming and J lost 4 bases; unmatched junction nucleotides: 6. The length of the CDR3 is 16 residues. Germline V gene lookup returns CDR1 ENHRY and CDR2 SYGVKD. CDR3 region: CAISERGQEITGELFF. In DNA, the CDR3 is TGTGCCATCAGTGAGAGGGGACAGGAGATCACCGGGGAGCTGTTTTTT.